This T cell receptor (beta chain) stems from a study of cytomegalovirus exposure and HLA in healthy donors. The CDR3 is made up of 13 amino acids. Germline CDR1 SGHNT, CDR2 YYREEE (reference sequence). V lost 4 bases, J lost 5 bases, and 12 bases lay in between. Overall study results and limits: Later analysis suggested most CMV-associated TCR beta chains were HLA-restricted. An ancestry cluster, one associated with Asian ancestry, reportedly showed fewer N-insertions than the approximately 670-donor mean in a later analysis.

It was with 60 Vbeta and 13 Jbeta primers that the PCR ran. The table came from immunoSEQ multiplex PCR; TCRdb's copy has only in-frame clones and leaves some out. The table records about 200,000 clones, approximately 80% of them present only once. With respect to this clone: Its matching antigen is unknown.

The origin of this receptor is a woman aged 40 to 55 in good health and CMV-seronegative. The chain has TRBV5-4 and TRBJ1-1, with D hard to call. Sequencing input: PBMCs. CDR3 DNA: TGTGCCAGCAGCGCCCTGACGGAGACTGAAGCTTTCTTT. This gives the protein CASSALTETEAFF.